Here is one TCR beta chain with its context. The data are from a study of blood T cell repertoires in COVID-19. In the study overall: Whether acute or convalescent, the COVID-19 samples came from the United States, Italy and Spain. PBMCs, B-cell-depleted T cells, or T cells were the source of the cDNA or gDNA that made up the material.

Study processing details: For nucleated cells, counts were estimated from reference gene primer amplification. Measured with immunoSEQ multiplex PCR; TCRdb has only the in-frame clones, and not every one. V and J calls and clone size are given by that table; D and trimming were obtained from the DNA. This table holds around 230,000 clones, roughly 85% found once. Sequencing was performed on peripheral blood. The sequence was obtained from a man aged 25-40 years who had recovered from COVID-19.

The CDR3 coding sequence is TGTGCCAGCAGCCCGTCGACGGGAAATTCACCCCTCCACTTT. Its translation: CASSPSTGNSPLHF. This sequence joins TRBV7-2 and TRBJ1-6; D uncertain. The CDR3 extends over 14 amino acids. Trimming removed 5 bases from V and 7 bases from J, with 12 bases in between. Germline V lookup: CDR1 SGHTA, CDR2 FQGNSA.